This entry describes one T cell receptor (beta chain). The antigen remains undetermined. The data were obtained in a study of post-analysis software for immune sequencing data. Study results and limitations: The normalized Chao1 diversity of multiple sclerosis patients was significantly lower than that of controls. Relative to controls, patients had five TRBV segments at higher frequency, with TRBV5-6, TRBV5-1 and TRBV20-1 among these. When the samples were clustered directly with F measure, those that had been prepared in the same batch showed strong co-clustering.

The authors incorporated unique molecular identifiers into the TCR beta cDNA libraries. From 1 to 10 million T cells, 400,000 to 600,000 cDNA molecules were obtained. TCRdb reprocessed the PCR reads with MiXCR, giving one entry per CDR3 protein. The sample yields 450,000 to 700,000 distinct CDR3 sequences, roughly two fifths seen once. CDR3 length equals 17 residues. The germline V gene has CDR1 SGDLS and CDR2 YYNGEE. With 0 bases clipped from V and 4 bases from J, the junction kept 9 bases outside the gene matches. The TCR was taken from a girl aged 10-17 years with multiple sclerosis. The chain links TRBV9 to TRBJ2-1; 8 bases fit TRBD2. Sequencing used blood. The CDR3 loop is CASSVAGAGGKYNEQFF. In DNA form, the CDR3 reads TGTGCCAGCAGCGTAGCGGGGGCGGGGGGCAAATACAATGAGCAGTTCTTC.